This T cell receptor beta chain was recorded in a study of T-cell memory formation after mild COVID-19. Overall study findings and caveats: Those CD4+ clones that contracted were mainly in CM and EM (CD8+ ones in EMRA).

Comment on this clonotype: The antigen remains undetermined.

The germline gives CDR1 SGHTA, CDR2 FQGNSA. The CDR3 sequence is 15 residues long. The V segment lost 3 bases and the J segment 5 bases; nucleotides outside the gene matches: 3. A single record per CDR3 protein comes from TCRdb applying MiXCR to the 5' RACE reads. The sample lists under 600,000 distinct CDR3 sequences, about 20% seen once, with about 8.2% in the top ten. Material for sequencing was PBMCs or a T cell subset sorted from them (not recorded which). The sequence was collected from an adult woman who had mild COVID-19 (a few samples of this study predate the infection). Cell type and time point are not known. The rearrangement uses TRBV7-2 and TRBJ2-1; 11 nucleotides agree with TRBD2. As DNA, the CDR3 is TGTGCCAGCAGCTTCCAGACTAGCGGGAACAATGAGCAGTTCTTC. It is translated as CASSFQTSGNNEQFF.